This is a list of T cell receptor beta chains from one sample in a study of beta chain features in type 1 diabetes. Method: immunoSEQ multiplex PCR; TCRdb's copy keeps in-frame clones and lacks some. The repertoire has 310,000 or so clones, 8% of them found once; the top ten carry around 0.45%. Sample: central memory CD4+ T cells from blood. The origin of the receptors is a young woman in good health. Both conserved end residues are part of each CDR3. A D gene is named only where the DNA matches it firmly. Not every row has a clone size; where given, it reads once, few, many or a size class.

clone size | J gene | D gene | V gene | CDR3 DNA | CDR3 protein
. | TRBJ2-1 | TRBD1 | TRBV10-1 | TGCGCCAGCAGTGGGGGACAGGGAGGGAATGAGCAGTTCTTC | CASSGGQGGNEQFF
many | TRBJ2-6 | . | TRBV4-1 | TGCGCCAGCAGCCAAGAAATCTCTGGGGCCAACGTCCTGACTTTC | CASSQEISGANVLTF
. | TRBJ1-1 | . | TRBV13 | TGCGCCAGCAGCCGCCCCCGGGCGAACACTGAAGCTTTCTTT | CASSRPRANTEAFF
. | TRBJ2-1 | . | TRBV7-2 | TGTGCCAGCAGCTTAATTTATGGCAATGAGCAGTTCTTC | CASSLIYGNEQFF
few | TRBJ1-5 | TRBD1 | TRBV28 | TGTGCCAGCAGTGGAAGTAAGACAGGGCTCTCTCAGCCCCAGCATTTT | CASSGSKTGLSQPQHF
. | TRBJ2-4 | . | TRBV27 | TGTGCCAGCAGTTCCTATCAACAGGGAAACATTCAGTACTTC | CASSSYQQGNIQYF
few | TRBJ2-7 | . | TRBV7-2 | TGTGCCAGCAGCTTTCGTGGCGGGCACTACGAGCAGTACTTC | CASSFRGGHYEQYF
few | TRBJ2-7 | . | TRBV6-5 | TGTGCCAGCAGTTCCGGGACACCGTACGAGCAGTACTTC | CASSSGTPYEQYF
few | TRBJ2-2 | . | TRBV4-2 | TGTGCCAGCAGCCAAGTAGACACCGGGGAGCTGTTTTTT | CASSQVDTGELFF
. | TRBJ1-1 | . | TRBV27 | TGTGCCAGCAGTTTCGGGTACGGGGACACTGAAGCTTTCTTT | CASSFGYGDTEAFF
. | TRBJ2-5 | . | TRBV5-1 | TGCGCCAGCAGCTTGGGCGGCGCCGGGACTGGCCAAGAGACCCAGTACTTC | CASSLGGAGTGQETQYF
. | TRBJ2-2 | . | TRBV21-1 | TGTGCCAGCAGCACCGGGACTATGGAGCTGTTTTTT | CASSTGTMELFF
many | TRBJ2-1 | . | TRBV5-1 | TGCGCCAGCAGCTTGCAGAGGGCACACCCCAATGAGCAGTTCTTC | CASSLQRAHPNEQFF
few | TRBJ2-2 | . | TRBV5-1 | TGCGCCAGCAGCTTGTATATCCCAGGAGATTTGGTCACCGGGGAGCTGTTTTTT | CASSLYIPGDLVTGELFF
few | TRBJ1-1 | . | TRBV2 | TGTGCCAGCAACCTTCACACTGAAGCTTTCTTT | CASNLHTEAFF
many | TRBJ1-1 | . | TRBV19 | TGTGCCAGTAGAACCGGAGGAGGCAGGACCAACACTGAAGCTTTCTTT | CASRTGGGRTNTEAFF